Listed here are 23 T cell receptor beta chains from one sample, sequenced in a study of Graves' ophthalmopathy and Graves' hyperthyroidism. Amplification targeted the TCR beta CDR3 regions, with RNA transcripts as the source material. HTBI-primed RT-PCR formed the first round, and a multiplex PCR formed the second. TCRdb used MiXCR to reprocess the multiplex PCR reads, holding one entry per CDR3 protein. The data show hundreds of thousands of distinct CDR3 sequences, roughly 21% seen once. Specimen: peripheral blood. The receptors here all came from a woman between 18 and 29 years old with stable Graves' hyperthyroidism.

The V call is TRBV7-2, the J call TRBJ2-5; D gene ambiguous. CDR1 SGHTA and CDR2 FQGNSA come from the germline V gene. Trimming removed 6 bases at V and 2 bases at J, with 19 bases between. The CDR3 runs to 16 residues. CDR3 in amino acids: CASSYSDQAGQETQYF. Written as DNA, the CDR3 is TGTGCCAGCAGTTACTCCGATCAAGCAGGACAAGAGACCCAGTACTTC.

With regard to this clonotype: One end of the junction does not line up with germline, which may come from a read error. DNA for the CDR3: TGCGCCAGCAGCTTGGCAGACCCGAACACCGGGGAGCTGCTTTTT. This translates into CASSLADPNTGELLF. V is TRBV5-1 and J is TRBJ2-2, with D possibly being TRBD2 (5 bases). This CDR3 region has 15 residues. The germline V gene has CDR1 SGHRS and CDR2 YFSETQ.

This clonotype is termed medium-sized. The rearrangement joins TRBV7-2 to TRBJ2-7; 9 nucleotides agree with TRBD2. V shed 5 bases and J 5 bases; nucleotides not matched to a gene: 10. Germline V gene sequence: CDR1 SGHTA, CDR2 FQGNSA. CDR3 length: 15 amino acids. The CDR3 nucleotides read TGTGCCAGCAGCACAGATAGCGGGAGAGGTGACGAGCAGTACTTC. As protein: CASSTDSGRGDEQYF.

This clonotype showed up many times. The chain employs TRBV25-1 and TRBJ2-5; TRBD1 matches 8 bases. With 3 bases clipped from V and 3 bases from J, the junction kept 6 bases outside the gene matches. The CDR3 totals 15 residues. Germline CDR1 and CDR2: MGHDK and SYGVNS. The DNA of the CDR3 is TGTGCCAGCAGTGATCTCGGACAGGGAAAAGAGACCCAGTACTTC. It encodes CASSDLGQGKETQYF.

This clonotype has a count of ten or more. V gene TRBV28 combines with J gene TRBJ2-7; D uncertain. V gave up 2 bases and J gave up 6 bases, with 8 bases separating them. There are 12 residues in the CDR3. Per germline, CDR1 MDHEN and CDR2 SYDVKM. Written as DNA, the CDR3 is TGTGCCAGCAGTTTAACACTCTCCGAGCAGTACTTC. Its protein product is CASSLTLSEQYF.

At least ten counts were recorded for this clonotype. DNA of the CDR3: TGTGCCAGCTCCTATCTCAGGGGGGCGAATGGCTACACCTTC. As protein: CASSYLRGANGYTF. The V call is TRBV6-5, the J call TRBJ1-2, with TRBD1 identical over 7 bases. Germline V gene sequence: CDR1 MNHEY, CDR2 SVGAGI. This CDR3 is built from 14 residues. Germline trimming cut 8 bases from V and 6 bases from J; bases unmatched to any gene: 12.

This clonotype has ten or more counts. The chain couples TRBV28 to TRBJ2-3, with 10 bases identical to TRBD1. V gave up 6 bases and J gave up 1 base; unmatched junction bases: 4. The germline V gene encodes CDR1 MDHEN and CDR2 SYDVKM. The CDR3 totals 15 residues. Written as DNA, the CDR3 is TGTGCCAGCAGGCAAGACAGGGGGCGCACAGATACGCAGTATTTT. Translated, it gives CASRQDRGRTDTQYF.

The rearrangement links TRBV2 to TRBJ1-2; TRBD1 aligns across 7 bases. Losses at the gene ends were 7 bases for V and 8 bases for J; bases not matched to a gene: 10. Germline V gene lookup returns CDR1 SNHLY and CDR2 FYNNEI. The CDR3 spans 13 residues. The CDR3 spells CASTPGGKGGYTF. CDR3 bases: TGTGCCAGCACGCCAGGGGGGAAGGGCGGCTACACCTTC. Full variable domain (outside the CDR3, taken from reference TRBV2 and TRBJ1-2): EPEVTQTPSHQVTQMGQEVILRCVPISNHLYFYWYRQILGQKVEFLVSFYNNEISEKSEIFDDQFSVERPDGSNFTLKIRSTKLEDSAMYFCASTPGGKGGYTFGSGTRLTVV.

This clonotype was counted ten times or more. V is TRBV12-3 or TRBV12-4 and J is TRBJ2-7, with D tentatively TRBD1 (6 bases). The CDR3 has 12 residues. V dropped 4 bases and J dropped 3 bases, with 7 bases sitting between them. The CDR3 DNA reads TGTGCCAGCAGTTGGGACAACTACGAGCAGTACTTC. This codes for CASSWDNYEQYF.

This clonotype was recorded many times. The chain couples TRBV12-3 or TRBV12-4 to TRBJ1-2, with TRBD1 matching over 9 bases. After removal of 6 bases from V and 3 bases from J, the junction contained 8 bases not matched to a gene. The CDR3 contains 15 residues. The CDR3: CASRMGQGSHYGYTF. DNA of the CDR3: TGTGCCAGCAGAATGGGACAGGGAAGCCACTATGGCTACACCTTC.

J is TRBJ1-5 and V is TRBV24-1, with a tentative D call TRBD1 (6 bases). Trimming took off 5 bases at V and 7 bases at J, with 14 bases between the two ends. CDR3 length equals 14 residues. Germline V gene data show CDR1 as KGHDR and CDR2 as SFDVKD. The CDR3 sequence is CATSAPGAGQPQHF. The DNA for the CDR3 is TGTGCCACCAGTGCTCCAGGGGCTGGGCAGCCCCAGCATTTT.

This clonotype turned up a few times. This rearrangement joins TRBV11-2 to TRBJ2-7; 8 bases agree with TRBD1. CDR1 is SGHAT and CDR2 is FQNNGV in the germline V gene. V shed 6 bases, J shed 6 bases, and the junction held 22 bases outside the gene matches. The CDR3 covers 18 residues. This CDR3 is CASRKAGAGGSNMLEQYF. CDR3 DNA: TGTGCCAGCAGGAAGGCCGGGGCAGGGGGCTCCAACATGCTCGAGCAGTACTTC.

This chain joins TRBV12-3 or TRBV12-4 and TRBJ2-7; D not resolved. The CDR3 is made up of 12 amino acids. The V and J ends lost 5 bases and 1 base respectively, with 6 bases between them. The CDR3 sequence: CASSHKSYEQYF. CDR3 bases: TGTGCCAGCAGTCACAAGTCCTACGAGCAGTACTTC.

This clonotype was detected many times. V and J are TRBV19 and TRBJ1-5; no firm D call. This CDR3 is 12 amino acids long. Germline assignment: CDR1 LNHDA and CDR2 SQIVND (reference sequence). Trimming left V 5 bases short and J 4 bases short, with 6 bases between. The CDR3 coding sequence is TGTGCCAGTAGTCTACGAAATCAGCCCCAGCATTTT. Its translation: CASSLRNQPQHF.

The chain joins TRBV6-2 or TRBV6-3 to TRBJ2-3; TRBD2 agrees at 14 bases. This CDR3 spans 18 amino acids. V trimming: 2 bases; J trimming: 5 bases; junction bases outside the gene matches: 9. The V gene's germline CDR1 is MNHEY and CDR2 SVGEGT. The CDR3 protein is CASSYVPGLAGVEDTQYF. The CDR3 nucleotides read TGTGCCAGCAGTTACGTCCCGGGACTAGCGGGAGTGGAAGATACGCAGTATTTT.

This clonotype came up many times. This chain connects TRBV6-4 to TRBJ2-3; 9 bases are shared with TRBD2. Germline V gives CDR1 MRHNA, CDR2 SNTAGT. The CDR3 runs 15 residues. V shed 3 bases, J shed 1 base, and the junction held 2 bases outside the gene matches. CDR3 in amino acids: CASSESSGGTDTQYF. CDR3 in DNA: TGTGCCAGCAGTGAGTCTAGCGGGGGCACAGATACGCAGTATTTT.

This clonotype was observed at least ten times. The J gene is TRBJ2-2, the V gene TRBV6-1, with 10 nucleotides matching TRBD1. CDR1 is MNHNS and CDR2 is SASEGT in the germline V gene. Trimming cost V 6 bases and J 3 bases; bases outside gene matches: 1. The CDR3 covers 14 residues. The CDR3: CASRGQGYTGELFF. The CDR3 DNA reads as TGTGCCAGCAGGGGACAGGGGTACACCGGGGAGCTGTTTTTT.

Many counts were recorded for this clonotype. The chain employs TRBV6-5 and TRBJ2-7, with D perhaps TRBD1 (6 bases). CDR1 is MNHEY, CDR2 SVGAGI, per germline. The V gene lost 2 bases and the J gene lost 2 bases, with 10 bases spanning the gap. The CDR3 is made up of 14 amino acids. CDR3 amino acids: CASSYPDSPYEQYF. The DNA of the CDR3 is TGTGCCAGCAGTTACCCGGACAGTCCCTACGAGCAGTACTTC.

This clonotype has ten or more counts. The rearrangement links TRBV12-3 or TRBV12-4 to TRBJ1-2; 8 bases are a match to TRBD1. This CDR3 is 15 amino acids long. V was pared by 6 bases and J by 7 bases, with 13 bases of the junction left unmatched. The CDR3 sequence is CASRPDRGPQSGYTF. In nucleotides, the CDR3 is TGTGCCAGCAGGCCCGACAGGGGACCTCAGTCTGGCTACACCTTC.

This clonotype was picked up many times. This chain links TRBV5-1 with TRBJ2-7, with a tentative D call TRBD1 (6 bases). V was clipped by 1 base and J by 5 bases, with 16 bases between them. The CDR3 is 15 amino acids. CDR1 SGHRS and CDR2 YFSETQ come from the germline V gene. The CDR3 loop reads CASSLLQGPRNEQYF. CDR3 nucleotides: TGCGCCAGCAGCTTGTTACAGGGCCCGCGGAACGAGCAGTACTTC.

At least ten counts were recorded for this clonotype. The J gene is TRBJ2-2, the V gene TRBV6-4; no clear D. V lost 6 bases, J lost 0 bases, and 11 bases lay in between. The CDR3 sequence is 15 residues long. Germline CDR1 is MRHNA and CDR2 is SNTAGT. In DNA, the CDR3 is TGTGCCAGCAGAGGTACAGCTACGAACACCGGGGAGCTGTTTTTT. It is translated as CASRGTATNTGELFF.

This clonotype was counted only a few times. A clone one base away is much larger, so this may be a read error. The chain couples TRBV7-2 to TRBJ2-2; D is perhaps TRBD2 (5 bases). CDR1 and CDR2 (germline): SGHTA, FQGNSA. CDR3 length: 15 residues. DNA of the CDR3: TGTGCCAGCAGCTTAGTAGGGAGCAGTACCGGGGAGCTGTCTTTT. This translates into CASSLVGSSTGELSF.

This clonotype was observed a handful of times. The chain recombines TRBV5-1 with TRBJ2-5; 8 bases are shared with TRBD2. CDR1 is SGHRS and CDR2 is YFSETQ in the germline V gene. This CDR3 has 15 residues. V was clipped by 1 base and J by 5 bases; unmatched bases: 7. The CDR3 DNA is TGCGCCAGCAGCTTGTACGGGAGGGGTCGGGAGACCCAGTACTTC. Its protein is CASSLYGRGRETQYF.